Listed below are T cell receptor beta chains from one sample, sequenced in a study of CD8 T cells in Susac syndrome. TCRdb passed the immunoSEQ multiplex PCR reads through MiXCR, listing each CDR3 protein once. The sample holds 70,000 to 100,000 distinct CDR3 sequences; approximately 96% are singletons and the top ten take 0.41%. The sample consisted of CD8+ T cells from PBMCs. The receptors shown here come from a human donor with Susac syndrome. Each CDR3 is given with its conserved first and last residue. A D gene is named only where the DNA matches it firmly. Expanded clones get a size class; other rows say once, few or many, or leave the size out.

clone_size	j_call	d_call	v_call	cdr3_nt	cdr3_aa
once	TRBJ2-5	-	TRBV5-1	TGCGCCAGCAGCTTGGTTGGGACCCAAGAGACCCAGTACTTC	CASSLVGTQETQYF
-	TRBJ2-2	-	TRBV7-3	TGTGCCAGCAGTTCACCTACTAGGGCCGGGGAGCTGTTTTTT	CASSSPTRAGELFF
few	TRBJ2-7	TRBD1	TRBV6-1	TGTGCCAGCGGGGTCCGGGACAGGGCTTTTTACGAGCAGTACTTC	CASGVRDRAFYEQYF
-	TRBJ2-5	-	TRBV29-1	TGCAGCGTACCGGCCCCTGGGGAGACCCAGTACTTC	CSVPAPGETQYF
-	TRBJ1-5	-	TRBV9	TGTGCCAGCAGTAATACAGGTTCGAGCAATCAGCCCCAGCATTTT	CASSNTGSSNQPQHF
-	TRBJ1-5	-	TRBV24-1	TGTGCCACCAGTGATAAGGGGGTTAATCAGCCCCAGCATTTT	CATSDKGVNQPQHF
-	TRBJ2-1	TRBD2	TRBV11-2	TGTGCCAGCAGGGGATTAACTAGCGGGAGAGGTGAGCAGTTCTTC	CASRGLTSGRGEQFF
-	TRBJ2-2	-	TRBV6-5	TGTGCCAGCAGTACTGGCGGGGAGCTGTTTTTT	CASSTGGELFF
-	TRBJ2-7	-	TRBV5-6	TGTGCCAGCAGCTTCGGGCAGGGAGGTAACGAGCAGTACTTC	CASSFGQGGNEQYF
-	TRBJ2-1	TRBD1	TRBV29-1	TGCAGCGTTGACCGGGACAGGGACTCCAATGAGCAGTTCTTC	CSVDRDRDSNEQFF
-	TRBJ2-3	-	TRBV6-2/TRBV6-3	TGTGCCACCCGAGCAGATACGCAGTATTTT	CATRADTQYF
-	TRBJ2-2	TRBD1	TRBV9	TGTGCCAGCAGCCCCCGACAGGGTGATACCGGGGAGCTGTTTTTT	CASSPRQGDTGELFF
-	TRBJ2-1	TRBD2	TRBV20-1	TGCAGTGCTATGACTAGCGGGAACTACAATGAGCAGTTCTTC	CSAMTSGNYNEQFF
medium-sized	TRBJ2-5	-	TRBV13	TGTGCCAGCAGCTTTGGGGGGGAGACCCAGTACTTC	CASSFGGETQYF
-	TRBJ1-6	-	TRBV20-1	TGCAGTGCTAGAGATCGCGGCAGAGTCAGGAGCTCCTATAATTCACCCCTCCACTTT	CSARDRGRVRSSYNSPLHF
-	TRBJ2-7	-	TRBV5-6	TGTGCCAGCAGCTTGGGCCAGGGCGAGCAGTACTTC	CASSLGQGEQYF
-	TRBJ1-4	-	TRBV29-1	TGCAGCGTTGGAGGGGGGGATACTACAGCTGTTGAAAAACTGTTTTTT	CSVGGGDTTAVEKLFF
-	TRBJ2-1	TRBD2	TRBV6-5	TGTGCCAGCAGTGATCTAGCGGGGGGAGATGAGCAGTTCTTC	CASSDLAGGDEQFF
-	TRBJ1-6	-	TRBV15	TGTGCCACCAGCAGAGCCGATAGATCACCCCTCCACTTT	CATSRADRSPLHF
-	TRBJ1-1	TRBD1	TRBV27	TGTGCCAGCAGTTTATCGCAGGGGGCGGGCACTGAAGCTTTCTTT	CASSLSQGAGTEAFF
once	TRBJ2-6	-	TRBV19	TGTGCCAGTCTCCTACACGACTCTGGGGCCAACGTCCTGACTTTC	CASLLHDSGANVLTF
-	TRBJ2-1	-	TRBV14	TGTGCCAGCAGCCAAACCCCGGGAGCATACAATGAGCAGTTCTTC	CASSQTPGAYNEQFF
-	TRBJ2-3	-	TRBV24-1	TGTGCCACCAGTGAAAGAAGACGCACAGATACGCAGTATTTT	CATSERRRTDTQYF
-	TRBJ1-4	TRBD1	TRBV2	TGTGCCAGCAGTGACAGGGGACAGGATGGGGAAAAACTGTTTTTT	CASSDRGQDGEKLFF
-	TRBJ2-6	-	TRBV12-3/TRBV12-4	TGTGCCAGCACCCTGGGACGCCTCTCTGGGGCCAACGTCCTGACTTTC	CASTLGRLSGANVLTF
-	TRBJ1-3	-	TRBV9	TGTGCCAGCAGCGTAGGAGGGAAAGGAAACACCATATATTTT	CASSVGGKGNTIYF
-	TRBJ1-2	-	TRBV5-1	TGCGCCAGCAGGAAAGGGGGTATCACAGGGACCCGGGCGGATGGCTACACCTTC	CASRKGGITGTRADGYTF
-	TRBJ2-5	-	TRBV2	TGTGCCAGCAGTGCGCGGGTCCAAGAGACCCAGTACTTC	CASSARVQETQYF
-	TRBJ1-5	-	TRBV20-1	TGCAGTGCCCCACCCCTCGGGGTCACTAGCAATCAGCCCCAGCATTTT	CSAPPLGVTSNQPQHF
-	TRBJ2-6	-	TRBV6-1	TGTGCCATCTCTCCGGGACACCCAAGAGTTGGGGCCAACGTCCTGACTTTC	CAISPGHPRVGANVLTF
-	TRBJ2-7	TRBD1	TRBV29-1	TGCAGCGCCGAGGGGGCGGAATCCTACGAGCAGTACTTC	CSAEGAESYEQYF
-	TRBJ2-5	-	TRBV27	TGTGCCAGCGTAGGCCTTTCTGGGGCCCAGTACTTC	CASVGLSGAQYF
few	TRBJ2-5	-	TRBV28	TGTGCCAGCAGTTTGTTGGAGACCCAGTACTTC	CASSLLETQYF